This TCR beta chain is from a study of blood T cell repertoires in COVID-19. Study background: In each case, the material was cDNA or gDNA derived from T cells, B-cell-depleted T cells, or PBMCs.

Enrolment of Seattle patients took place during active infection, and they were followed longitudinally. Per the original data handling: Quantification of nucleated cells was approximated via reference gene primer amplification. Sequencing was performed with immunoSEQ multiplex PCR; in TCRdb, only in-frame clones are kept and a portion is missing. That table furnishes V, J and clone size, whereas the DNA furnished D and trimming. This table holds fewer than 350,000 clones, 86% found once. Unmatched junction bases numbered 11, after V lost 0 bases and J lost 5 bases. Germline-derived CDR1 and CDR2 are SGHRS and YFSETQ. This CDR3 spans 17 amino acids.

This clonotype was sampled from a woman in her twenties or thirties with COVID-19, enrolled during active disease. The sequenced sample was peripheral blood. V gene TRBV5-1 combines with J gene TRBJ2-7, with 10 nucleotides matching TRBD1. CDR3 amino acids: CASSLGQGALGFNEQYF. The CDR3 DNA reads TGCGCCAGCAGCTTGGGACAGGGGGCGCTGGGGTTTAACGAGCAGTACTTC.